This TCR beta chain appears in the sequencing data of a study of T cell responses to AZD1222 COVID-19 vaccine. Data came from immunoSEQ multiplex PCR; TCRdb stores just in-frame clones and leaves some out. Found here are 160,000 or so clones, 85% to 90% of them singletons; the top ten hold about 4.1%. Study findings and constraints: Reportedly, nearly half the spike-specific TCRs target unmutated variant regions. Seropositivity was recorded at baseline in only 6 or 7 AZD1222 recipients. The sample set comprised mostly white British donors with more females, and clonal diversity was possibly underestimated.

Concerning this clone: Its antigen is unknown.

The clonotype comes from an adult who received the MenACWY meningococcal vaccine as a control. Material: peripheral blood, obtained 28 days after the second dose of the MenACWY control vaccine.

As DNA, the CDR3 is TGTGCCAGTCGGGGGACGTGGGGGGCTTCTGAAGCTTTCTTT. This sequence encodes CASRGTWGASEAFF. V and J are TRBV19 and TRBJ1-1, with D possibly being TRBD1 (6 bases). The V end was cut by 8 bases, the J end by 6 bases, with 19 bases between. The CDR3 totals 14 residues. Germline CDR1 LNHDA, CDR2 SQIVND (reference sequence). Looking up the rest from reference TRBV19 and TRBJ1-1 gives the full variable domain: DGGITQSPKYLFRKEGQNVTLSCEQNLNHDAMYWYRQDPGQGLRLIYYSQIVNDFQKGDIAEGYSVSREKKESFPLTVTSAQKNPTAFYLCASRGTWGASEAFFGQGTRLTVV.